This TCR beta chain was recovered during a study of blood T cell repertoires in COVID-19. Sequencing used immunoSEQ multiplex PCR; TCRdb keeps in-frame clones, though not all of them. The data hold a few hundred thousand clones, with roughly nine tenths observed a single time. This clone showed up just a few times. Losses at the gene ends were 1 base for V and 0 bases for J; bases not matched to a gene: 6. Germline-derived CDR1 and CDR2 are LNHDA and SQIVND (reference sequence). This CDR3 spans 18 amino acids. The sample comprised peripheral blood. The TCR was taken from a woman aged 40 to 55 who had recovered from COVID-19. The rearrangement uses TRBV19 and TRBJ1-6, with TRBD1 matching 7 bases. CDR3: CASSIGTGVGSYNSPLHF. The CDR3 DNA sequence: TGTGCCAGTAGTATAGGTACAGGGGTTGGCTCCTATAATTCACCCCTCCACTTT.